Listed here are 31 T cell receptor beta chains from one sample, sequenced in a study of blood T cell repertoires in COVID-19. Profiling relied on immunoSEQ multiplex PCR, and the TCRdb table lists in-frame clones only, not all of them. The data hold some 79,000 clones, with more than 85% observed a single time. The sequenced sample was peripheral blood. Receptor source: a man between 65 and 85 years old with active or convalescent COVID-19.

This clone was observed a few times. The V and J genes are TRBV6-2 or TRBV6-3 and TRBJ1-6, with 7 positions matching TRBD1. The CDR3 is made up of 15 amino acids. Germline V gene lookup returns CDR1 MNHEY and CDR2 SVGEGT. After removal of 0 bases from V and 8 bases from J, the junction contained 4 bases not matched to a gene. The DNA for the CDR3 is TGTGCCAGCAGTTACTCCGACAGGGACGATTCACCCCTCCACTTT. Protein: CASSYSDRDDSPLHF.

This chain links TRBV28 with TRBJ2-3; D gene unclear. CDR1 and CDR2 (germline): MDHEN, SYDVKM. V was clipped by 4 bases and J by 6 bases, with 8 bases between them. This CDR3 region has 12 residues. CDR3 sequence reads: CASSSGRDTQYF. In nucleotides, the CDR3 is TGTGCCAGCAGTTCTGGTCGGGATACGCAGTATTTT.

The chain employs TRBV30 and TRBJ2-7; the match to TRBD2 covers 10 bases. The germline V gene has CDR1 GTSNPN and CDR2 SVGIG (reference sequence). V dropped 0 bases and J dropped 6; count of bases not matched to a gene: 8. There are 15 residues in the CDR3. CDR3 amino acids: CAWSVKLAGVGEQYF. For the CDR3, the DNA is TGTGCCTGGAGTGTAAAGCTAGCGGGAGTGGGCGAGCAGTACTTC.

The V and J genes are TRBV5-6 and TRBJ2-3; possible D gene TRBD1, 6 bases. Germline CDR1 reads SGHDT; CDR2 reads YYEEEE. The V and J ends lost 4 bases and 4 bases respectively, with 13 bases between them. The CDR3 totals 14 residues. CDR3 sequence: CASSLGWGPDTQYF. CDR3 nucleotide sequence: TGTGCCAGCAGCCTTGGATGGGGGCCAGATACGCAGTATTTT.

J is TRBJ2-4 and V is TRBV28; maybe TRBD1 (6 bases). Trimming took 4 bases from V and 7 from J, leaving 11 bases between them. The CDR3 contains 13 residues. CDR1 is MDHEN and CDR2 is SYDVKM in the germline V gene. CDR3 in amino acids: CASSSGQINIQYF. CDR3 coding DNA: TGTGCCAGCAGTTCCGGACAGATCAACATTCAGTACTTC.

The CDR3 DNA follows: TGTGCCATTTCAACAGGGGGCGCCTTGAATGGCTACACCTTC. Translating gives CAISTGGALNGYTF. The chain employs TRBV19 and TRBJ1-2; 9 positions agree with TRBD1. V lost 10 bases, J lost 6 bases, and 12 bases stayed unmatched. CDR1 LNHDA and CDR2 SQIVND come from the germline V gene (reference sequence). This CDR3 is 14 amino acids long.

The V and J genes are TRBV25-1 and TRBJ2-3; D possibly corresponds to TRBD1 (5 bases). V lost 9 bases and J 2 bases, leaving 9 bases between the germline ends. In germline, CDR1 is MGHDK, CDR2 SYGVNS. The CDR3 spans 12 residues. CDR3 coding DNA: TGTGCCAGTACAGGTTTCACAGATACGCAGTATTTT. It is translated as CASTGFTDTQYF.

This chain connects TRBV19 to TRBJ1-1; possibly TRBD1 for D (6 bases). Trimming pared 3 bases from V and 5 bases from J, leaving 10 bases between. The germline V gene has CDR1 LNHDA and CDR2 SQIVND (reference sequence). This CDR3 is 13 amino acids long. The CDR3: CASSIGQRTEAFF. CDR3 in DNA: TGTGCCAGTAGTATTGGACAGAGAACTGAAGCTTTCTTT.

The rearrangement links TRBV5-1 to TRBJ1-5; 7 nucleotides agree with TRBD1. The CDR3 covers 15 residues. The germline CDR1 and CDR2 sequences are SGHRS and YFSETQ. V trimming: 0 bases; J trimming: 3 bases; junction bases outside the gene matches: 3. The CDR3 region has the DNA TGCGCCAGCAGCTTGGGGGACAGCAACAATCAGCCCCAGCATTTT. Translating gives CASSLGDSNNQPQHF.

This chain links TRBV5-1 with TRBJ2-5; D call uncertain. In germline, CDR1 is SGHRS, CDR2 YFSETQ. The CDR3 totals 15 residues. Trimming took off 0 bases at V and 2 bases at J, with 11 bases between the two ends. The CDR3 DNA reads as TGCGCCAGCAGCTTGGGAGGCCGTCAGCAAGAGACCCAGTACTTC. Encoded protein: CASSLGGRQQETQYF. Full variable domain (outside the CDR3, taken from reference TRBV5-1 and TRBJ2-5): KAGVTQTPRYLIKTRGQQVTLSCSPISGHRSVSWYQQTPGQGLQFLFEYFSETQRNKGNFPGRFSGRQFSNSRSEMNVSTLELGDSALYLCASSLGGRQQETQYFGPGTRLLVL.

The chain combines TRBV19 with TRBJ1-6; D might be TRBD1 (6 bases). Germline V gene sequence: CDR1 LNHDA, CDR2 SQIVND (reference sequence). The V end was cut by 9 bases, the J end by 7 bases, with 16 bases between. The CDR3 is 14 amino acids. CDR3 protein: CASQTGTPNSPLHF. The CDR3 nucleotides are TGTGCCAGCCAGACCGGGACACCGAATTCACCCCTCCACTTT.

This clone was counted once. This chain connects TRBV5-1 to TRBJ2-5, with 7 bases matching TRBD1. Germline V gives CDR1 SGHRS, CDR2 YFSETQ. The CDR3 length is 15 residues. The junction had 14 bases not matched to a gene; V was cut back by 7 bases and J by 5 bases. CDR3 amino acids: CASGITGASRETQYF. The CDR3 bases are TGCGCCAGCGGGATTACAGGGGCAAGTAGGGAGACCCAGTACTTC.

This rearrangement joins TRBV5-8 to TRBJ1-5; 8 bases match TRBD1. V gave up 4 bases and J gave up 4 bases; unmatched junction bases: 7. Germline V gene sequence: CDR1 SGHTS, CDR2 YDEGEE. The CDR3 runs to 15 residues. The CDR3 DNA reads TGTGCCAGCAGCCGGGCCGGGACAGGTAATCAGCCCCAGCATTTT. It specifies CASSRAGTGNQPQHF.

This clone has a single count. A junction boundary mismatches the germline segment, possibly from a read error. The gene calls are TRBV28 and TRBJ1-3; unclear D gene. Germline CDR1 is MDHEN and CDR2 is SYDVKM. This CDR3 has 14 amino acids. CDR3 region: CANSLSNSGNTIYF. For the CDR3, the DNA is TGTGCCAACAGTTTATCTAACTCTGGAAACACCATATATTTT.

The chain has TRBV7-9 and TRBJ2-1, with a tentative D call TRBD2 (6 bases). This CDR3 contains 11 residues. V was pared by 6 bases and J by 10 bases, with 10 bases between. The germline gives CDR1 SEHNR, CDR2 FQNEAQ (reference sequence). The CDR3 DNA sequence: TGTGCCAGCAGGAACAGCGGGGAGCAGTTCTTC. Its translation: CASRNSGEQFF.

The chain carries TRBV6-5 and TRBJ1-1; D is unclear. Per germline, CDR1 MNHEY and CDR2 SVGAGI. This CDR3 is built from 15 residues. Deletions cut 4 bases from V and 4 bases from J, with 16 bases between. CDR3 in DNA: TGTGCCAGCAGTTCCCCCCGGAGTTTCGGCACTGAAGCTTTCTTT. This codes for CASSSPRSFGTEAFF.

The chain combines TRBV30 with TRBJ1-2; D unresolved. Germline lookup yields CDR1 GTSNPN and CDR2 SVGIG (reference sequence). This CDR3 is built from 13 residues. V lost 4 bases and J lost 3, with 12 bases in between. CDR3 nucleotides: TGTGCCTGGAAATCAGGATCGGACTATGGCTACACCTTC. Encoded protein: CAWKSGSDYGYTF.

J is TRBJ1-4 and V is TRBV7-8; a weak D match, TRBD1 (6 bases). The CDR3 covers 16 residues. Germline V CDR1 and CDR2: SGHVS, FQNEAQ. Trimming left V 1 base short and J 8 bases short, with 17 bases between. The CDR3 region is CASSLDLAGVGEKLFF. The CDR3 bases are TGTGCCAGCAGCTTAGATTTGGCAGGGGTAGGGGAAAAACTGTTTTTT.

This chain joins TRBV4-2 and TRBJ1-1; D is uncertain. The CDR3 consists of 13 residues. V lost 4 bases, J lost 4 bases, and 10 bases lay in between. Germline values: CDR1 LGHNA, CDR2 YNFKEQ. CDR3 sequence (DNA): TGTGCCAGCAGCCCAAGCGCATTCACTGAAGCTTTCTTT. This encodes CASSPSAFTEAFF.

V gene TRBV24-1 combines with J gene TRBJ2-5, with a possible D match to TRBD1 (6 bases). The V and J ends lost 4 bases and 6 bases respectively, with 14 bases between them. The CDR3 is made up of 14 amino acids. Germline CDR1 and CDR2: KGHDR and SFDVKD. The CDR3 spells CATSDTRGTQTQYF. CDR3 nucleotides: TGTGCCACCAGTGACACCAGGGGCACGCAGACCCAGTACTTC.

The V gene is TRBV7-6, the J gene TRBJ1-3, with D tentatively TRBD1 (5 bases). The CDR3 is made up of 13 amino acids. CDR1 and CDR2 (germline): SGHVS, FNYEAQ. The V and J ends lost 1 base and 7 bases respectively, with 8 bases between them. The CDR3 reads CASSLGEGNTIYF. CDR3 nucleotides: TGTGCCAGCAGCTTAGGGGAGGGGAACACCATATATTTT.

V gene TRBV18 combines with J gene TRBJ1-2, with TRBD1 identical over 8 bases. The ends lost 2 bases at V and 4 bases at J; junction bases unmatched: 3. This CDR3 contains 14 residues. CDR1 and CDR2 (germline): KGHSH, LQKENI. The CDR3 nucleotides are TGTGCCAGCTCACCAGACGGACAGGGCTATGGCTACACCTTC. This encodes CASSPDGQGYGYTF.

J is TRBJ1-4 and V is TRBV5-1, with 9 bases fitting TRBD1. The CDR3 spans 14 residues. CDR1 and CDR2 (germline): SGHRS, YFSETQ. V trimming: 6 bases; J trimming: 8 bases; junction bases outside the gene matches: 8. CDR3 sequence: CASTQGTGKEKLFF. The CDR3 nucleotides are TGCGCCAGCACCCAGGGGACAGGGAAGGAAAAACTGTTTTTT.

The chain uses TRBV28 and TRBJ1-2, with D possibly matching TRBD1 (5 bases). The CDR3 consists of 16 residues. Per the germline V gene, CDR1 is MDHEN and CDR2 is SYDVKM. V shed 6 bases and J shed 4 bases, with 21 bases lying between them. In DNA form, the CDR3 reads TGTGCCAGCAGCTCCCTCGACTCAGGGCGGATCTATGGCTACACCTTC. Protein sequence: CASSSLDSGRIYGYTF.

This chain joins TRBV7-9 and TRBJ1-3; D perhaps matches TRBD1 (6 bases). V shed 5 bases and J shed 4 bases, with 15 bases lying between them. This CDR3 has 15 residues. Germline CDR1 SEHNR, CDR2 FQNEAQ (reference sequence). CDR3 loop: CASSLSQGTGNTIYF. Written as DNA, the CDR3 is TGTGCCAGCAGCCTATCCCAGGGGACGGGAAACACCATATATTTT.

The gene calls are TRBV18 and TRBJ1-5; D is possibly TRBD1 (5 bases). This CDR3 contains 16 residues. The V end was cut by 0 bases, the J end by 2 bases, with 11 bases between. Germline V gene data show CDR1 as KGHSH and CDR2 as LQKENI. CDR3 DNA sequence: TGTGCCAGCTCACCACCAACCGCCAGGGGCAATCAGCCCCAGCATTTT. It translates to CASSPPTARGNQPQHF.

This chain links TRBV18 with TRBJ1-2, with TRBD1 as a possible D gene (6 bases). Germline CDR1 reads KGHSH; CDR2 reads LQKENI. V gave up 2 bases and J gave up 3 bases, with 10 bases separating them. There are 14 residues in the CDR3. The CDR3, as DNA: TGTGCCAGCTCACCAAACAGGGCCGACTATGGCTACACCTTC. Its protein product is CASSPNRADYGYTF.

The V call is TRBV18, the J call TRBJ2-1; 9 bases match TRBD1. V dropped 6 bases and J dropped 8; count of bases not matched to a gene: 11. Germline-derived CDR1 and CDR2 are KGHSH and LQKENI. This CDR3 contains 15 residues. The CDR3 DNA reads as TGTGCCAGCTCCCAAGCCGGGACAGGGACAGATGAGCAGTTCTTC. It is translated as CASSQAGTGTDEQFF.

This sequence joins TRBV6-1 and TRBJ2-7; D perhaps matches TRBD1 (6 bases). The V end was cut by 5 bases, the J end by 5 bases, with 10 bases between. CDR1 MNHNS and CDR2 SASEGT come from the germline V gene. There are 12 residues in the CDR3. DNA for the CDR3: TGTGCCAGCAGTTCGAACAGGGACGAGCAGTACTTC. Amino acids: CASSSNRDEQYF.

This clone was detected once. The V gene is TRBV10-3, the J gene TRBJ1-3, with unresolved D. Trimming took off 7 bases at V and 0 bases at J, with 10 bases between the two ends. CDR1 and CDR2 from the germline V gene are ENHRY and SYGVKD. CDR3 length: 14 amino acids. The CDR3 protein is CAITTDNSGNTIYF. The DNA for the CDR3 is TGTGCCATCACCACCGACAACTCTGGAAACACCATATATTTT.

The chain links TRBV5-6 to TRBJ1-6; 7 nucleotides match TRBD1. J gave up 2 bases and V 1 base, and 6 bases lay outside the gene matches. This CDR3 comprises 17 residues. The germline gives CDR1 SGHDT, CDR2 YYEEEE. CDR3 sequence reads: CASSLYGQGAYNSPLHF. The DNA of the CDR3 is TGTGCCAGCAGCTTGTACGGGCAGGGGGCCTATAATTCACCCCTCCACTTT.